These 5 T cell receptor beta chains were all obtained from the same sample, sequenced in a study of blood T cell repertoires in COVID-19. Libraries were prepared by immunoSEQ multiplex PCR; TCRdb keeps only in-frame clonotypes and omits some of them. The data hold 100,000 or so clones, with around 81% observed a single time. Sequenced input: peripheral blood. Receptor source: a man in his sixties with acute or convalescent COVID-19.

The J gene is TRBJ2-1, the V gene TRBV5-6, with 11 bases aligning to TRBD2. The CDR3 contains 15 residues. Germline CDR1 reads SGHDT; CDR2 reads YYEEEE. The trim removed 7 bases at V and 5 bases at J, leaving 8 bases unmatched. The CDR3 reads CASGYTGLADNEQFF. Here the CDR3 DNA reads TGTGCCAGCGGATATACGGGACTAGCGGACAATGAGCAGTTCTTC.

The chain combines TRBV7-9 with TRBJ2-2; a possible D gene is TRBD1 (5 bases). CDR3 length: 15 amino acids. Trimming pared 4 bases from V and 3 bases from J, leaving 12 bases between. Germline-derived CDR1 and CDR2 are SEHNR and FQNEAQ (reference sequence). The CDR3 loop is CASSSQQVDTGELFF. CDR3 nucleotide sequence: TGTGCCAGCAGCTCACAACAGGTAGACACCGGGGAGCTGTTTTTT.

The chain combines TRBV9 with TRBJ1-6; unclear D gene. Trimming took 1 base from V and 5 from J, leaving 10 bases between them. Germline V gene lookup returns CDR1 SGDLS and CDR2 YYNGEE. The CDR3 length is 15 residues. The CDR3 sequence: CASSVTGEDNSPLHF. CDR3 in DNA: TGTGCCAGCAGCGTAACCGGTGAAGATAATTCACCCCTCCACTTT.

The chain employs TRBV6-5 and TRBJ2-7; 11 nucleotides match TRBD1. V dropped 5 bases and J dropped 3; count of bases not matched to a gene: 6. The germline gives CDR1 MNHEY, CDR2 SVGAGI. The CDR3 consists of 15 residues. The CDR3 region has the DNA TGTGCCAGCAGTCCAAGGGGACAGGGGGACTACGAGCAGTACTTC. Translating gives CASSPRGQGDYEQYF.

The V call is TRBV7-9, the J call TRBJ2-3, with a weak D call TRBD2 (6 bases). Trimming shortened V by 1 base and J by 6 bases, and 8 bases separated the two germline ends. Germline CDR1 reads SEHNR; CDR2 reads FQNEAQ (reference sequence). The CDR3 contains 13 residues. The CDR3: CASSLVGRDTQYF. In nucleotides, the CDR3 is TGTGCCAGCAGCTTAGTAGGGAGGGATACGCAGTATTTT.